This record concerns one T cell receptor beta chain sequence. The antigen is not known. Researchers ran the PCR with 60 Vbeta and 13 Jbeta primers. TCRdb keeps only in-frame clones here, not all; method: immunoSEQ multiplex PCR. The sample has 150,000 to 200,000 clones, around 80% seen once. The sample originates from a study of cytomegalovirus exposure and HLA in healthy donors. The overall study: An early release of data contained approximately 85 million unique TCRs, which came from HLA-typed donors. Study conclusions and caveats: In vitro work confirmed that a few CMV-associated chains recognize CMV antigens. Most of the TCR beta V segments (in an earlier analysis) were productive either about 87% or about 30% of the time.

Germline values: CDR1 SNHLY, CDR2 FYNNEI. The CDR3 sequence is 18 residues long. The V end lost 3 bases, the J end lost 2 bases, and 19 bases lay between the germline ends. Material: PBMCs. The chain is built from TRBV2 and TRBJ2-2; D perhaps matches TRBD1 (6 bases). The receptor was isolated from a man aged 25 to 40 in good health and CMV-seropositive. For the CDR3, the DNA is TGTGCCAGCAGTGAGTCGGTCTGGCAGGGGCACAACACCGGGGAGCTGTTTTTT. It yields the protein CASSESVWQGHNTGELFF. The full variable domain, completed using reference TRBV2 and TRBJ2-2, is EPEVTQTPSHQVTQMGQEVILRCVPISNHLYFYWYRQILGQKVEFLVSFYNNEISEKSEIFDDQFSVERPDGSNFTLKIRSTKLEDSAMYFCASSESVWQGHNTGELFFGEGSRLTVL.